The rows below give T cell receptor beta chains drawn from one sample of a study of T cells in Graves' hyperthyroidism and ophthalmopathy. Using its own MiXCR run on the multiplex PCR reads, TCRdb lists one record per CDR3 protein. Found here are approximately 330,000 distinct CDR3 sequences, around a fifth of them singletons; the top ten hold 50%. Input material: blood. These receptors originate from a woman between 45 and 65 years old with Graves' hyperthyroidism. Each CDR3 is given with its conserved first and last residue. A D gene is named only where the DNA matches it firmly. Clone sizes are given selectively: once, few, many, or a class where the clone is expanded.

CDR3 length	V gene	clone size	D gene	J gene	CDR3 protein	CDR3 DNA
15	TRBV4-1	.	TRBD2	TRBJ2-7	CASSQVGGSKYEQYF	TGCGCCAGCAGCCAAGTAGGCGGGAGTAAATACGAGCAGTACTTC
13	TRBV30	.	.	TRBJ2-1	CAWSYGGGLEQFF	TGTGCCTGGAGTTATGGAGGGGGACTGGAGCAGTTCTTC
12	TRBV30	.	.	TRBJ1-2	CAGRTSGRSYTF	TGTGCCGGGAGGACGTCGGGGCGGAGCTACACCTTC
14	TRBV9	many	.	TRBJ2-2	CASSVDGNTGELFF	TGTGCCAGCAGCGTAGATGGGAACACCGGGGAGCTGTTTTTT
14	TRBV24-1	few	.	TRBJ1-2	CATSDPTDVYGYTF	TGTGCCACCAGTGATCCGACAGACGTCTATGGCTACACCTTC
14	TRBV28	few	.	TRBJ2-7	CASSEGGPSYEQYF	TGTGCCAGCTCAGAGGGGGGGCCCTCCTACGAGCAGTACTTC
14	TRBV19	.	.	TRBJ1-3	CASHSTGGGNTIYF	TGTGCCAGTCATTCGACAGGAGGTGGAAACACCATATATTTT
15	TRBV5-8	many	.	TRBJ2-7	CASSLSVTGTYEQYF	TGTGCCAGCAGCTTGTCGGTGACTGGGACCTACGAGCAGTACTTC
15	TRBV3-1	many	.	TRBJ2-3	CASSQNPQGTDTQYF	TGTGCCAGCAGCCAAAATCCCCAGGGCACAGATACGCAGTATTTT
14	TRBV27	.	.	TRBJ2-4	CATSNVGAKNIQYF	TGTGCCACCAGTAATGTTGGAGCCAAAAACATTCAGTACTTC
19	TRBV11-3	few	TRBD1	TRBJ2-2	CASSLGPFGQGADTGELFF	TGTGCCAGCAGCTTAGGGCCCTTTGGACAGGGGGCCGACACCGGGGAGCTGTTTTTT
15	TRBV30	.	TRBD1	TRBJ2-1	CAWRNRGFKNNEQFF	TGTGCCTGGAGAAACAGGGGATTTAAGAACAATGAGCAGTTCTTC
15	TRBV7-2	.	.	TRBJ2-5	CASSFVAAHQETQYF	TGTGCCAGCAGCTTTGTGGCTGCGCACCAAGAGACCCAGTACTTC
14	TRBV2	many	.	TRBJ1-1	CASSEAGSYTEAFF	TGTGCCAGCAGTGAAGCAGGCAGCTACACTGAAGCTTTCTTT
14	TRBV7-9	many	TRBD2	TRBJ2-5	CASSYLAGEETQYF	TGTGCCAGCAGCTACTTGGCGGGGGAAGAGACCCAGTACTTC
14	TRBV3-1	.	.	TRBJ1-1	CASSQAGRAAEAFF	TGTGCCAGCAGCCAAGCAGGCAGGGCAGCTGAAGCTTTCTTT
13	TRBV20-1	once	.	TRBJ2-2	CSARVGPTGELFF	TGCAGTGCTAGAGTAGGGCCCACCGGGGAGCTGTTTTTT
16	TRBV6-1	many	TRBD2	TRBJ2-3	CASSTLRGGGTDTQYF	TGTGCCAGCAGTACCCTTCGGGGGGGCGGCACAGATACGCAGTATTTT
13	TRBV20-1	many	.	TRBJ1-6	CSASTGSNSPLHF	TGCAGTGCCTCCACAGGGAGCAATTCACCCCTCCACTTT
21	TRBV7-9	many	TRBD2	TRBJ2-3	CASSFSRVAGGPDLRTDTQYF	TGTGCCAGCAGTTTCAGTCGTGTAGCGGGAGGGCCCGACCTTCGCACAGATACGCAGTATTTT
14	TRBV5-5	many	.	TRBJ2-5	CASSLFTGKETQYF	TGTGCCAGCAGCTTGTTTACGGGCAAAGAGACCCAGTACTTC
14	TRBV7-2	many	.	TRBJ2-7	CASSLAGISYEQYF	TGTGCCAGCAGCTTAGCAGGGATCTCCTACGAGCAGTACTTC
14	TRBV20-1	.	.	TRBJ2-6	CSASAVSGANVLTF	TGCAGTGCTAGCGCAGTCTCTGGGGCCAACGTCCTGACTTTC
14	TRBV20-1	few	.	TRBJ2-3	CSALYTDHTDTQYF	TGCAGTGCCCTGTATACGGACCACACAGATACGCAGTATTTT
16	TRBV28	many	.	TRBJ2-2	CASRPRLGGGPGELFF	TGTGCCAGCAGACCCCGACTCGGTGGGGGACCCGGGGAGCTGTTTTTT
16	TRBV30	many	.	TRBJ1-1	CAWSVLWQGMNTEAFF	TGTGCCTGGAGTGTACTGTGGCAGGGCATGAACACTGAAGCTTTCTTT
13	TRBV12-3/TRBV12-4	many	.	TRBJ2-1	CASRYREGNEQFF	TGTGCCAGCAGATACAGGGAGGGAAATGAGCAGTTCTTC
18	TRBV12-5	.	.	TRBJ1-5	CASGSPLDSVISNQPQHF	TGTGCTAGTGGTTCCCCTCTCGACAGCGTAATTAGCAATCAGCCCCAGCATTTT
13	TRBV5-6	many	.	TRBJ2-7	CASSLERPHEQYF	TGTGCCAGCAGCTTGGAACGGCCCCACGAGCAGTACTTC
17	TRBV5-4	.	.	TRBJ2-6	CASSLGHRNSGANVLTF	TGTGCCAGCAGCTTGGGTCACAGGAACTCTGGGGCCAACGTCCTGACTTTC
15	TRBV28	many	.	TRBJ2-7	CASSRVRGSTYEQYF	TGTGCCAGCAGTCGAGTTCGCGGCAGTACCTACGAGCAGTACTTC
12	TRBV2	.	.	TRBJ1-1	CASKAGVTEAFF	TGTGCCAGCAAGGCTGGGGTAACTGAAGCTTTCTTT